This entry lists 26 T cell receptor beta chains sequenced from one sample in a study of OX40 agonist ivuxolimab in advanced cancers. Profiled with immunoSEQ multiplex PCR; TCRdb holds only in-frame clones, not every one. The sample has more than 50,000 clones, about 83% seen once. Sequenced here: CD4+ or CD8+ T cells sorted from blood, sampled in a trial of the OX40 agonist ivuxolimab. The receptor set was obtained from an adult with an advanced solid tumor such as melanoma, head and neck, liver or kidney cancer.

The V and J genes are TRBV10-3 and TRBJ2-3; 10 nucleotides agree with TRBD2. The J segment lost 5 bases and the V segment lost 5 bases, leaving 4 bases of the junction unmatched. This CDR3 comprises 14 residues. Per the germline V gene, CDR1 is ENHRY and CDR2 is SYGVKD. CDR3 DNA: TGTGCCATCAGTCTAGCGGGGGTCGGAGATACGCAGTATTTT. It translates to CAISLAGVGDTQYF.

The rearrangement links TRBV27 to TRBJ2-5; 9 bases agree with TRBD2. The ends lost 7 bases at V and 5 bases at J; junction bases unmatched: 14. The germline gives CDR1 MNHEY, CDR2 SMNVEV (reference sequence). The CDR3 spans 16 residues. CDR3 loop: CASMTGTSFYGETQYF. CDR3 DNA sequence: TGTGCCAGCATGACCGGGACTAGCTTTTACGGGGAGACCCAGTACTTC.

This rearrangement joins TRBV6-5 to TRBJ1-1; a weak D match, TRBD1 (5 bases). V lost 8 bases to trimming and J lost 3 bases, with 19 bases between them. This CDR3 has 15 amino acids. CDR1 is MNHEY, CDR2 SVGAGI, per germline. CDR3 DNA: TGTGCCAGCCACCTGCCCCCGGGCAGGGACACTGAAGCTTTCTTT. Amino acids: CASHLPPGRDTEAFF.

CDR3: CASSLGPGELFF. The CDR3, as DNA: TGTGCCAGCAGCTTAGGTCCCGGGGAGCTGTTTTTT. This sequence joins TRBV7-9 and TRBJ2-2; no clear D gene. Trimming took off 1 base at V and 6 bases at J, with 3 bases between the two ends. Germline V lookup: CDR1 SEHNR, CDR2 FQNEAQ (reference sequence). This CDR3 is built from 12 residues. The variable domain in full, with the rest retrieved from reference TRBV7-9 and TRBJ2-2, is DTGVSQNPRHKITKRGQNVTFRCDPISEHNRLYWYRQTLGQGPEFLTYFQNEAQLEKSRLLSDRFSAERPKGSFSTLEIQRTEQGDSAMYLCASSLGPGELFFGEGSRLTVL.

Here the CDR3 DNA reads TGCGCCAGCAGCTTTGTACGGGGGGCGGACATTCAGTACTTC. Amino acid sequence: CASSFVRGADIQYF. This chain connects TRBV5-1 to TRBJ2-4, with a weak D call TRBD2 (7 bases). Per the germline V gene, CDR1 is SGHRS and CDR2 is YFSETQ. Trimming shortened V by 2 bases and J by 8 bases, and 14 bases separated the two germline ends. The CDR3 consists of 14 residues.

V and J are TRBV28 and TRBJ1-2, with D perhaps matching TRBD1 (5 bases). This CDR3 is built from 12 residues. Trimming left V 7 bases short and J 7 bases short, with 13 bases between. CDR1 and CDR2 (germline): MDHEN, SYDVKM. CDR3 sequence reads: CASNVQGSGYTF. For the CDR3, the DNA is TGTGCCAGCAATGTCCAGGGCTCTGGCTACACCTTC.

The chain joins TRBV10-3 to TRBJ2-2, with TRBD1 matching 9 bases. CDR3 size: 15 residues. Germline V lookup: CDR1 ENHRY, CDR2 SYGVKD. V shed 6 bases and J 4 bases; nucleotides not matched to a gene: 6. This CDR3 reads CAIRQGAIGTGELFF. As DNA, the CDR3 is TGTGCCATCAGACAGGGGGCGATAGGCACCGGGGAGCTGTTTTTT.

The rearrangement links TRBV5-1 to TRBJ2-2; D is uncertain. This CDR3 spans 15 amino acids. Germline CDR1 is SGHRS and CDR2 is YFSETQ. Trimming cost V 5 bases and J 0 bases, with 11 bases left between them. CDR3 sequence (DNA): TGCGCCAGCAGGGCGATACCTCCGAACACCGGGGAGCTGTTTTTT. Protein: CASRAIPPNTGELFF. Variable domain in full (rest from reference TRBV5-1 and TRBJ2-2): KAGVTQTPRYLIKTRGQQVTLSCSPISGHRSVSWYQQTPGQGLQFLFEYFSETQRNKGNFPGRFSGRQFSNSRSEMNVSTLELGDSALYLCASRAIPPNTGELFFGEGSRLTVL.

This chain joins TRBV30 and TRBJ2-3, with 10 positions matching TRBD2. Germline CDR1 and CDR2: GTSNPN and SVGIG (reference sequence). With 1 base clipped from V and 3 bases from J, the junction kept 7 bases outside the gene matches. This CDR3 contains 16 residues. The chain's CDR3 is CAWSGERGGRTDTQYF. CDR3 nucleotides: TGTGCCTGGAGTGGGGAGCGGGGGGGCCGGACAGATACGCAGTATTTT.

The chain couples TRBV4-2 to TRBJ1-1, with D unresolved. Per germline, CDR1 LGHNA and CDR2 YNFKEQ. The germline V and J ends were trimmed by 2 bases and 4 bases, with 17 bases remaining between them. This CDR3 is 16 amino acids long. The CDR3 nucleotides are TGTGCCAGCAGCCAAACTGCTGGAGGGAAGAGCACTGAAGCTTTCTTT. It yields the protein CASSQTAGGKSTEAFF.

The chain is built from TRBV27 and TRBJ1-6; D call uncertain. The CDR3 is 14 residues long. The V gene's germline CDR1 is MNHEY and CDR2 SMNVEV (reference sequence). Between the trimmed V and J ends, which lost 8 bases and 7 bases, there was a span of 15 bases. Here the CDR3 reads CASGWSGGNSPLHF. CDR3 in DNA: TGTGCCAGCGGGTGGTCCGGAGGGAATTCACCCCTCCACTTT.

This clone has just a few counts. V is TRBV11-1 and J is TRBJ1-4; tentatively, D is TRBD1 (6 bases). CDR3 length equals 14 residues. V lost 5 bases, J lost 4 bases, and 11 bases lay in between. Germline V gene sequence: CDR1 SGHAT, CDR2 FQDESV (reference sequence). CDR3 coding DNA: TGTGCCAGCAGCCGCGGACAGTATAATGAAAAACTGTTTTTT. It is translated as CASSRGQYNEKLFF.

V is TRBV4-2 and J is TRBJ1-5; TRBD1 aligns across 8 bases. Germline V gene lookup returns CDR1 LGHNA and CDR2 YNFKEQ. Germline trimming cut 0 bases from V and 6 bases from J; bases unmatched to any gene: 7. CDR3 length: 16 amino acids. As DNA, the CDR3 is TGTGCCAGCAGCCAAGACGGACAGGGAACGGCTCAGCCCCAGCATTTT. It encodes CASSQDGQGTAQPQHF.

J is TRBJ1-2 and V is TRBV6-6, with no clear D. Germline loops: CDR1 MNHNY, CDR2 SVGAGI (reference sequence). Between the trimmed V and J ends, which lost 8 bases and 2 bases, there was a span of 15 bases. The CDR3 contains 14 residues. CDR3 sequence reads: CASHTSGKNYGYTF. CDR3 bases: TGTGCCAGCCATACCAGTGGGAAAAACTATGGCTACACCTTC.

The V and J genes are TRBV7-9 and TRBJ2-5, with a tentative D call TRBD2 (5 bases). The CDR3 has 14 amino acids. With 5 bases removed from V and 5 bases from J, the gap between germline ends came to 15 bases. Germline V gene data show CDR1 as SEHNR and CDR2 as FQNEAQ (reference sequence). The CDR3 protein is CASSPTSGLETQYF. In nucleotides, the CDR3 is TGTGCCAGCAGCCCTACGTCGGGGTTGGAGACCCAGTACTTC.

The gene calls are TRBV6-5 and TRBJ1-2, with no clear D. The V gene's germline CDR1 is MNHEY and CDR2 SVGAGI. Trimming stripped 7 bases from V and 1 base from J, with 10 bases between. The CDR3 extends over 13 amino acids. The CDR3 loop reads CASTPDGNYGYTF. CDR3 DNA: TGTGCCAGCACACCGGACGGTAACTATGGCTACACCTTC.

The chain is built from TRBV11-3 and TRBJ1-1; 8 nucleotides match TRBD1. CDR3 length equals 14 residues. V lost 8 bases, J lost 6 bases, and 11 bases stayed unmatched. The germline CDR1 and CDR2 sequences are SGHNT and YENEEA. CDR3 protein: CASSQDRVSAEAFF. The CDR3 DNA is TGTGCCAGCTCCCAGGACAGGGTTAGCGCTGAAGCTTTCTTT.

The chain links TRBV2 to TRBJ1-5; a possible D gene is TRBD1 (5 bases). Trimming took off 6 bases at V and 5 bases at J, with 11 bases between the two ends. Germline V CDR1 and CDR2: SNHLY, FYNNEI. The CDR3 is 13 residues long. CDR3 coding DNA: TGTGCCAGCAGGGAGGGGAGGCATCAGCCCCAGCATTTT. This encodes CASREGRHQPQHF.

Only one count was recorded for this clone. V and J are TRBV7-6 and TRBJ2-5, with D tentatively TRBD1 or TRBD2 (5 bases each). Trimming took off 2 bases at V and 5 bases at J, with 18 bases between the two ends. This CDR3 has 16 amino acids. Germline CDR1 reads SGHVS; CDR2 reads FNYEAQ. The DNA for the CDR3 is TGTGCCAGCAGCTTACGAATCGGGGCGATGTGGGAGACCCAGTACTTC. Its translation: CASSLRIGAMWETQYF.

The chain is built from TRBV6-5 and TRBJ1-3; 8 bases are shared with TRBD1. The CDR3 is 15 amino acids. Losses at the gene ends were 6 bases for V and 2 bases for J; bases not matched to a gene: 6. Germline values: CDR1 MNHEY, CDR2 SVGAGI. The CDR3 DNA reads TGTGCCAGCAGCCCCAGGGGGCTGACTGGAAACACCATATATTTT. Its protein product is CASSPRGLTGNTIYF.

The V gene is TRBV15, the J gene TRBJ2-5; D is possibly TRBD2 (7 bases). V lost 6 bases and J lost 4, with 15 bases in between. CDR3 length: 14 amino acids. CDR1 LNHNV and CDR2 YYDKDF come from the germline V gene (reference sequence). Here the CDR3 DNA reads TGTGCCACCAGTGAGGGGGGGCTGTCAGAGACCCAGTACTTC. Its translation is CATSEGGLSETQYF.

The chain carries TRBV28 and TRBJ2-2; 7 bases align to TRBD1. Germline V gives CDR1 MDHEN, CDR2 SYDVKM. CDR3 length: 15 amino acids. With 5 bases clipped from V and 3 bases from J, the junction kept 6 bases outside the gene matches. Written as DNA, the CDR3 is TGTGCCAGCAGTAAGCCGGGACAGTACACCGGGGAGCTGTTTTTT. It yields the protein CASSKPGQYTGELFF.

This chain uses TRBV18 with TRBJ2-7; 11 bases align to TRBD1. V shed 5 bases and J 5 bases; nucleotides not matched to a gene: 5. The CDR3 length is 14 residues. Germline V gives CDR1 KGHSH, CDR2 LQKENI. The CDR3 DNA reads TGTGCCAGCTCAACCCGGACAGGGGGCGACGAGCAGTACTTC. Translation gives CASSTRTGGDEQYF.

The chain uses TRBV19 and TRBJ1-5; 7 bases are shared with TRBD1. Per germline, CDR1 LNHDA and CDR2 SQIVND (reference sequence). The junction had 13 bases not matched to a gene; V was cut back by 3 bases and J by 8 bases. The CDR3 contains 16 residues. CDR3 nucleotide sequence: TGTGCCAGTAGTATTGGGAGGGGGCCCCCAGGAAAGCCCCAGCATTTT. Translating it yields CASSIGRGPPGKPQHF.

The chain recombines TRBV6-6 with TRBJ2-3; unclear D gene. V dropped 6 bases and J dropped 6 bases, with 13 bases sitting between them. The V gene's germline CDR1 is MNHNY and CDR2 SVGAGI (reference sequence). This CDR3 contains 13 residues. Here the CDR3 reads CASSPPARDTQYF. The CDR3 DNA follows: TGTGCCAGCAGCCCCCCGGCCCGGGATACGCAGTATTTT.

The rearrangement uses TRBV19 and TRBJ2-2; D gene unclear. CDR3 size: 15 residues. V was clipped by 3 bases and J by 0 bases, with 8 bases between them. CDR1 and CDR2 (germline): LNHDA, SQIVND (reference sequence). CDR3 region: CASSMRKTNTGELFF. CDR3 DNA: TGTGCCAGTAGTATGCGCAAGACGAACACCGGGGAGCTGTTTTTT.